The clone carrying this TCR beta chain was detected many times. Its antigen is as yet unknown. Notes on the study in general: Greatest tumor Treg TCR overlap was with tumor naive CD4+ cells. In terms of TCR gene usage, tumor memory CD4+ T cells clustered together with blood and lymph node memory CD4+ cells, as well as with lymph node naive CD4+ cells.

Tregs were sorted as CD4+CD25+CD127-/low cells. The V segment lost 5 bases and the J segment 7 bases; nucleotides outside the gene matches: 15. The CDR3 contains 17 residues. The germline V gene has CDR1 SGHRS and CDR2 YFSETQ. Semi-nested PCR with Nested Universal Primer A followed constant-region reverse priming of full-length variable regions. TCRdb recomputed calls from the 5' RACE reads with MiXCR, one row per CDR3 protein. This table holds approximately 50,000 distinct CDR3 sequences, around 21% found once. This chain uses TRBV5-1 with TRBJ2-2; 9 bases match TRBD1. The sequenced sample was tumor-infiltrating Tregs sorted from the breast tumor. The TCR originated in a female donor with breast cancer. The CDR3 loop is CASRQQGAPRYSGELFF. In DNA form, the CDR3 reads TGCGCCAGCAGACAACAGGGGGCGCCCCGATATAGCGGGGAGCTGTTTTTT.